This is a list of T cell receptor beta chains from one sample in a study of Ad26.COV2.S vaccination and SARS-CoV-2 variants. Only in-frame clones appear in the TCRdb table, and some are missing; sequencing was by immunoSEQ multiplex PCR. The sample contains about 480,000 clones, about 83% of which appear only once. The specimen comprised peripheral blood, sampled in a trial of Ad26.COV2.S vaccine versus placebo. Receptor source: a person aged 18 to 65 who received the Ad26.COV2.S COVID-19 vaccine or a placebo. CDR3s include the opening cysteine and the closing phenylalanine or tryptophan. D genes are given only for firm matches.

CDR3aa	CDR3nt	v_gene	j_gene	d_gene	len
CASSNSNYGYTF	TGTGCCAGCAGTAACTCGAACTATGGCTACACCTTC	TRBV6-5	TRBJ1-2	-	12
CASSRQGLEGPRSYNEQFF	TGTGCCAGCAGCCGGCAAGGATTAGAGGGCCCGAGGTCCTACAATGAGCAGTTCTTC	TRBV5-4	TRBJ2-1	-	19
CASSIGQSTDTQYF	TGTGCCAGTAGTATTGGGCAGAGCACAGATACGCAGTATTTT	TRBV19	TRBJ2-3	-	14
CASSELTAPMNTEAFF	TGTGCCAGCAGTGAATTGACAGCCCCTATGAACACTGAAGCTTTCTTT	TRBV6-1	TRBJ1-1	-	16
CASSVTSGMYEQYF	TGTGCCAGCAGTGTGACTAGCGGGATGTACGAGCAGTACTTC	TRBV6-2/TRBV6-3	TRBJ2-7	TRBD2	14
CASSTQWARVLFF	TGTGCCAGCAGCACCCAGTGGGCCCGGGTACTGTTTTTT	TRBV6-6	TRBJ1-4	-	13
CASSELRETQYF	TGTGCCAGCAGTGAACTCAGAGAGACCCAGTACTTC	TRBV6-1	TRBJ2-5	-	12
CSVVVNPYEQYF	TGCAGCGTTGTCGTGAACCCCTACGAGCAGTACTTC	TRBV29-1	TRBJ2-7	-	12
CASSATSGRDEQYF	TGTGCCAGCAGCGCGACTAGCGGGAGGGACGAGCAGTACTTC	TRBV2	TRBJ2-7	TRBD2	14
CASSLRRSGEQFF	TGTGCCAGCAGTTTACGCCGCAGCGGTGAGCAGTTCTTC	TRBV27	TRBJ2-1	-	13
CASSQVAGNEQFF	TGTGCCAGCAGCCAAGTAGCGGGCAATGAGCAGTTCTTC	TRBV3-1/TRBV3-2	TRBJ2-1	TRBD2	13
CASSLGSLRYRETQYF	TGTGCCAGCAGCTTGGGCAGCCTTCGGTATCGAGAGACCCAGTACTTC	TRBV5-5	TRBJ2-5	-	16
CASSLQGSDGYTF	TGTGCCAGCAGCTTGCAGGGATCTGATGGCTACACCTTC	TRBV5-6	TRBJ1-2	-	13
CASSLASGSEQFF	TGTGCCAGTAGTCTTGCTAGCGGGAGTGAGCAGTTCTTC	TRBV19	TRBJ2-1	TRBD2	13
CASSLQRLSGELFF	TGTGCCAGCAGCTTACAACGCCTGTCCGGGGAGCTGTTTTTT	TRBV7-3	TRBJ2-2	-	14